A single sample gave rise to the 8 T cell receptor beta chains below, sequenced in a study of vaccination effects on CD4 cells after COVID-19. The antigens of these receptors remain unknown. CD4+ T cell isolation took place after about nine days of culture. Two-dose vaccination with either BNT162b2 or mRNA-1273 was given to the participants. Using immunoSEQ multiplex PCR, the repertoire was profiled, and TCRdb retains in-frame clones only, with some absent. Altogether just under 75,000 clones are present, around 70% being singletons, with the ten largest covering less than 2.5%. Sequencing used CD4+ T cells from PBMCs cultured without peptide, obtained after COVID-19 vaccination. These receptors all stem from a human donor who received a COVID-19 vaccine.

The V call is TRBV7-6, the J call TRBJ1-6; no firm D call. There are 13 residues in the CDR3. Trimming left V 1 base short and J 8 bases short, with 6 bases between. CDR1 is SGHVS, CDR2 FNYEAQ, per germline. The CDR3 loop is CASSLDFDSPLHF. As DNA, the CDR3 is TGTGCCAGCAGCTTAGATTTTGATTCACCCCTCCACTTT. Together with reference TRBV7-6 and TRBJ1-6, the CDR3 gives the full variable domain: GAGVSQSPRYKVTKRGQDVALRCDPISGHVSLYWYRQALGQGPEFLTYFNYEAQQDKSGLPNDRFSAERPEGSISTLTIQRTEQRDSAMYRCASSLDFDSPLHFGNGTRLTVT.

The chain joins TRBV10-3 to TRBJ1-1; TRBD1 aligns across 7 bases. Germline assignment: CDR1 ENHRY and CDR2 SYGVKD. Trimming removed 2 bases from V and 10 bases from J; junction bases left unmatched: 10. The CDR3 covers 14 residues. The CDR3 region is CAISEPQGGVVAFF. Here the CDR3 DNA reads TGTGCCATCAGTGAGCCCCAGGGGGGGGTCGTAGCTTTCTTT.

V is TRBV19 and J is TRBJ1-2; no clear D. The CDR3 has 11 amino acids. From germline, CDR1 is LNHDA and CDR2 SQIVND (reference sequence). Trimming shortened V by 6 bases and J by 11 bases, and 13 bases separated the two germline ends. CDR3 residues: CASSSTGIYTF. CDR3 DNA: TGTGCCAGTAGCAGTACGGGAATATACACCTTC. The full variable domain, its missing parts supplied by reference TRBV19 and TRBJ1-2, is DGGITQSPKYLFRKEGQNVTLSCEQNLNHDAMYWYRQDPGQGLRLIYYSQIVNDFQKGDIAEGYSVSREKKESFPLTVTSAQKNPTAFYLCASSSTGIYTFGSGTRLTVV.

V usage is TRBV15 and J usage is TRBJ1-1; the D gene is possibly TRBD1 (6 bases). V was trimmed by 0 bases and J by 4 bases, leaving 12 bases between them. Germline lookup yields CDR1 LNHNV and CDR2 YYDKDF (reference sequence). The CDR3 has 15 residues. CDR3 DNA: TGTGCCACCAGCAGAGAGTCAGGGGTCGTCACTGAAGCTTTCTTT. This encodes CATSRESGVVTEAFF.

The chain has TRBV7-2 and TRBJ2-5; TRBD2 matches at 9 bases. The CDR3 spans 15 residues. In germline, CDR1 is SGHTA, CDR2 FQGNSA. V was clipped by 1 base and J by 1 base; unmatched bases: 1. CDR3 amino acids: CASSLGGGVQETQYF. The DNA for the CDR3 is TGTGCCAGCAGCTTAGGCGGGGGGGTCCAAGAGACCCAGTACTTC.

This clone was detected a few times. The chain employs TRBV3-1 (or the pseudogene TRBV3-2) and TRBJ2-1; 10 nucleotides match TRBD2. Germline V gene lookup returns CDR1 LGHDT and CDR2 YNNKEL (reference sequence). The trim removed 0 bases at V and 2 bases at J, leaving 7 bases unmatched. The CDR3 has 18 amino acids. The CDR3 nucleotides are TGTGCCAGCAGCCAAGAGGGGGGCCTAGCGGGGGCCTACAATGAGCAGTTCTTC. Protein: CASSQEGGLAGAYNEQFF.

The CDR3 DNA sequence: TGTGCCAGCAGCGTAAGTGGAACCTCTGGAAACACCATATATTTT. Translated: CASSVSGTSGNTIYF. The chain recombines TRBV9 with TRBJ1-3; no reliable D call. The germline V and J ends were trimmed by 1 base and 0 bases, with 8 bases remaining between them. Germline V CDR1 and CDR2: SGDLS, YYNGEE. This CDR3 contains 15 residues.

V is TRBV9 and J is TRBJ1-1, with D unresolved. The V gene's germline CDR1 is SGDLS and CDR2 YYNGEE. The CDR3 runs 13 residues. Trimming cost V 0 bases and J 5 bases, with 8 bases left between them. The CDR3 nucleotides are TGTGCCAGCAGCGTAGAAGCGGGGACTGAAGCTTTCTTT. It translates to CASSVEAGTEAFF.